Listed below are T cell receptor beta chains from one sample, sequenced in a study of blood T cell repertoires in COVID-19. Clones were read by immunoSEQ multiplex PCR, and TCRdb kept only the in-frame ones, dropping some. The profile shows 70,000 or so clones, 80% to 90% of them singletons. The source material was peripheral blood. The source of these receptors is a man in his 60s with acute or convalescent COVID-19. The CDR3 runs from the conserved cysteine through the conserved F or W. The order of the fields is V gene, J gene, CDR3 protein.

TRBV7-9	TRBJ2-1	CASSLAIGQIKQFF
TRBV19	TRBJ2-3	CASKMGLAGDTQYF
TRBV6-5	TRBJ1-5	CASRGQGGNQPQHF
TRBV19	TRBJ2-7	CASSIDRETGEQYF
TRBV15	TRBJ1-4	CATSDRMGTNEKLFF
TRBV11-2	TRBJ1-5	CASSPAGNQPQHF
TRBV6-5	TRBJ1-2	CASTRSPNYGYTF
TRBV19	TRBJ1-5	CASSIDKFGQVSNQPQHF
TRBV7-9	TRBJ2-5	CASSTGQGLQETQYF
TRBV7-9	TRBJ2-2	CASSRLAGGAGELFF
TRBV6-5	TRBJ2-7	CASSYLRGGSAYEQYF
TRBV6-5	TRBJ1-1	CASSLGQNTEAFF
TRBV28	TRBJ1-4	CATKGARTNEKLFF
TRBV5-1	TRBJ1-1	CASSLTGGNTEAFF
TRBV3-1/TRBV3-2	TRBJ2-7	CASRKTASYEQYF
TRBV9	TRBJ2-1	CASSVVVGEGVGEQFF
TRBV27	TRBJ2-1	CASSSSGRAWDEQFF
TRBV10-2	TRBJ2-1	CASSGSSRELLNEQFF
TRBV18	TRBJ1-1	CASLAGVNTEAFF
TRBV6-2/TRBV6-3	TRBJ2-6	CASSAVGRGSGANVLTF
TRBV5-1	TRBJ1-4	CASSSGRANEKLFF
TRBV19	TRBJ1-5	CASSTRTANQPQHF
TRBV3-1/TRBV3-2	TRBJ1-1	CASSPLGQGRRAEAFF
TRBV27	TRBJ2-6	CASSYSSGANVLTF
TRBV11-3	TRBJ2-7	CASSKGGAYEQYF
TRBV13	TRBJ2-2	CASSLGLRGPGELFF
TRBV29-1	TRBJ1-1	CSVAQQGGFTEAFF
TRBV7-2	TRBJ2-7	CASSATAAYEQYF